The 19 T cell receptor beta chains below come from one sample, sequenced in a study of OX40 agonist ivuxolimab in advanced cancers. Sequenced by immunoSEQ multiplex PCR; TCRdb stores in-frame clones only, minus some. The sample holds about 110,000 clones, 90% seen once. The specimen was CD4+ or CD8+ T cells sorted from blood, collected in a trial of the OX40 agonist ivuxolimab. The receptor set was obtained from an adult with an advanced solid tumor such as melanoma, head and neck, liver or kidney cancer.

V and J are TRBV5-5 and TRBJ2-1; a weak D match, TRBD2 (7 bases). Trimming took off 1 base at V and 7 bases at J, with 12 bases between the two ends. The germline V gene has CDR1 SGHKS and CDR2 YYEKEE (reference sequence). This CDR3 spans 14 amino acids. CDR3 protein: CASSLTGGQNEQFF. In DNA, the CDR3 is TGTGCCAGCAGCTTGACGGGGGGCCAGAATGAGCAGTTCTTC.

This chain connects TRBV28 to TRBJ1-1; D possibly corresponds to TRBD1 (5 bases). CDR3 length equals 14 residues. The germline V and J ends were trimmed by 6 bases and 1 base, with 12 bases remaining between them. Germline-derived CDR1 and CDR2 are MDHEN and SYDVKM. The CDR3 nucleotides are TGTGCCAGCAGCCCCCCCCAGGGGAACACTGAAGCTTTCTTT. Encoded protein: CASSPPQGNTEAFF.

The chain links TRBV27 to TRBJ2-5, with 8 bases aligning to TRBD2. The length of the CDR3 is 15 residues. The V segment lost 5 bases and the J segment 4 bases; nucleotides outside the gene matches: 9. Germline V lookup: CDR1 MNHEY, CDR2 SMNVEV (reference sequence). DNA of the CDR3: TGTGCCAGCAGTCCTAGTCGGGGGGGCTCAGAGACCCAGTACTTC. Translation gives CASSPSRGGSETQYF.

V usage is TRBV4-1 and J usage is TRBJ1-3, with 12 bases aligning to TRBD1. Germline V gene lookup returns CDR1 MGHRA and CDR2 YSYEKL. There are 16 residues in the CDR3. Trimming removed 3 bases from V and 3 bases from J; junction bases left unmatched: 3. CDR3 residues: CASSQGQGAFGNTIYF. The CDR3 nucleotides read TGCGCCAGCAGCCAGGGACAGGGGGCGTTTGGAAACACCATATATTTT.

V and J are TRBV27 and TRBJ1-5; TRBD1 is a possible D gene (6 bases). Germline V gene sequence: CDR1 MNHEY, CDR2 SMNVEV (reference sequence). The V end lost 5 bases, the J end lost 6 bases, and 14 bases lay between the germline ends. This CDR3 has 14 residues. Here the CDR3 reads CASSPGQSRQPQHF. CDR3 nucleotide sequence: TGTGCCAGCAGTCCCGGACAGAGTCGTCAGCCCCAGCATTTT.

CDR3 sequence: CASSSGFAALGGNEQFF. The CDR3 DNA reads as TGTGCCAGCAGCTCGGGGTTTGCGGCATTGGGGGGCAATGAGCAGTTCTTC. The chain carries TRBV7-9 and TRBJ2-1, with D possibly being TRBD2 (6 bases). Germline-derived CDR1 and CDR2 are SEHNR and FQNEAQ (reference sequence). This CDR3 comprises 17 residues. V was cut by 4 bases and J by 6 bases, with 22 bases left in between.

This chain uses TRBV7-3 with TRBJ2-3, with D perhaps being TRBD1 or TRBD2 (6 bases each). This CDR3 spans 14 amino acids. CDR1 and CDR2 (germline): SGHTA, FQGTGA. V lost 4 bases to trimming and J lost 2 bases, with 10 bases between them. The DNA of the CDR3 is TGTGCCAGCAGCTCTCCGGGGGCCACAGATACGCAGTATTTT. Amino acids: CASSSPGATDTQYF.

The V call is TRBV28, the J call TRBJ2-2; no reliable D call. Trimming removed 3 bases at V and 1 base at J, with 6 bases between. The germline V gene has CDR1 MDHEN and CDR2 SYDVKM. CDR3 size: 14 residues. CDR3 residues: CASSLGRNTGELFF. Written as DNA, the CDR3 is TGTGCCAGCAGTTTGGGCCGGAACACCGGGGAGCTGTTTTTT.

The chain uses TRBV7-2 and TRBJ1-5, with D unresolved. Germline CDR1 SGHTA, CDR2 FQGNSA. The CDR3 runs to 13 residues. V was cut by 2 bases and J by 5 bases, with 7 bases left in between. CDR3 coding DNA: TGTGCCAGCAGCTTAATGCGGGATCAGCCCCAGCATTTT. Its protein product is CASSLMRDQPQHF.

This clone has just one count. This chain connects TRBV4-3 to TRBJ2-7, with D maybe TRBD1 (5 bases). Germline loops: CDR1 LGHNA, CDR2 YSLEER. The germline V and J ends were trimmed by 0 bases and 3 bases, with 15 bases remaining between them. The CDR3 runs 16 residues. The CDR3 coding sequence is TGCGCCAGCAGCCAAGACGTGCAGGGTCCCGACTACGAGCAGTACTTC. Translated: CASSQDVQGPDYEQYF.

The V call is TRBV6-5, the J call TRBJ1-1; TRBD1 might be the D (6 bases). Trimming took off 6 bases at V and 0 bases at J, with 11 bases between the two ends. The CDR3 is 14 residues long. Germline V lookup: CDR1 MNHEY, CDR2 SVGAGI. CDR3 sequence (DNA): TGTGCCAGCAGATCAACAGGGTTGAACACTGAAGCTTTCTTT. It is translated as CASRSTGLNTEAFF.

The chain uses TRBV5-3 and TRBJ2-1, with TRBD2 matching 8 bases. TRBV5-3 is given ORF status, its function remaining uncertain. The J segment lost 7 bases and the V segment lost 4 bases, leaving 1 base of the junction unmatched. The CDR3 covers 12 residues. The DNA of the CDR3 is TGTGCCAGAAGCGGACTAGCAAATGAGCAGTTCTTC. Translated, it gives CARSGLANEQFF.

This clone was observed a single time. This chain uses TRBV9 with TRBJ1-3; D is ambiguous. CDR3 length: 15 residues. Trimming cost V 0 bases and J 0 bases, with 7 bases left between them. Per the germline V gene, CDR1 is SGDLS and CDR2 is YYNGEE. The CDR3 reads CASSVGADSGNTIYF. CDR3 DNA: TGTGCCAGCAGCGTAGGGGCCGACTCTGGAAACACCATATATTTT.

This clone was picked up one time. The chain uses TRBV7-8 and TRBJ1-1; TRBD1 is a possible D gene (5 bases). Deletions cut 3 bases from V and 0 bases from J, with 11 bases between. The CDR3 has 15 amino acids. Germline V gene sequence: CDR1 SGHVS, CDR2 FQNEAQ. Here the CDR3 DNA reads TGTGCCAGCAGCTTGCAGGGATCGATGAACACTGAAGCTTTCTTT. The encoded protein is CASSLQGSMNTEAFF.

This clone has just one count. This chain joins TRBV18 and TRBJ2-5; D not resolved. CDR1 is KGHSH and CDR2 is LQKENI in the germline V gene. V was trimmed by 0 bases and J by 1 base, leaving 9 bases between them. The CDR3 is 15 residues long. CDR3 region: CASSPPNTAQETQYF. CDR3 coding DNA: TGTGCCAGCTCACCACCGAACACAGCCCAAGAGACCCAGTACTTC.

The J gene is TRBJ1-2, the V gene TRBV6-5, with a tentative D call TRBD1 (6 bases). The CDR3 length is 13 residues. Germline V lookup: CDR1 MNHEY, CDR2 SVGAGI. Trimming left V 7 bases short and J 7 bases short, with 16 bases between. The CDR3 spells CASTRSEGGGYTF. The DNA for the CDR3 is TGTGCCAGCACTCGATCAGAGGGGGGTGGCTACACCTTC.

The chain joins TRBV19 to TRBJ2-7; D remains unclear. Germline values: CDR1 LNHDA, CDR2 SQIVND (reference sequence). The CDR3 consists of 14 residues. Trimming cost V 3 bases and J 1 base, with 10 bases left between them. CDR3 nucleotides: TGTGCCAGTAGTATGGCACGGAATTCCTACGAGCAGTACTTC. Translated, it gives CASSMARNSYEQYF.

The table lists this clone with a count of one. DNA for the CDR3: TGTGCCAGCAGCCAAGATGGTGGAGGGAGTAACTACGAGCAGTACTTC. Residues: CASSQDGGGSNYEQYF. The rearrangement uses TRBV14 and TRBJ2-7, with D possibly being TRBD2 (6 bases). Germline values: CDR1 SGHDN, CDR2 FVKESK. Trimming pared 0 bases from V and 3 bases from J, leaving 15 bases between. The length of the CDR3 is 16 residues.

The chain joins TRBV4-1 to TRBJ1-2; 8 nucleotides match TRBD1. V gave up 4 bases and J gave up 2 bases; unmatched junction bases: 3. Germline values: CDR1 MGHRA, CDR2 YSYEKL. The CDR3 loop spans 14 amino acids. In DNA form, the CDR3 reads TGCGCCAGCAGCCGGACAGGGTCCAACTATGGCTACACCTTC. Protein product: CASSRTGSNYGYTF.